One and the same sample provided the 18 T cell receptor beta chains below, sequenced in a study of control samples from healthy donors and cancer patients. Only in-frame clones appear in the TCRdb table, and some are missing; sequencing was by immunoSEQ multiplex PCR. This table holds 160,000 or so clones, 94% found once. Sequencing was done on a sample of PBMCs. Every receptor here comes from a man in his 60s with colorectal cancer.

The J gene is TRBJ2-7, the V gene TRBV4-3, with a tentative D call TRBD1 (5 bases). Trimming shortened V by 0 bases and J by 4 bases, and 13 bases separated the two germline ends. The germline CDR1 and CDR2 sequences are LGHNA and YSLEER. This CDR3 is built from 15 residues. CDR3 in DNA: TGCGCCAGCAGCCAAGATGGACATCCCAAGTACGAGCAGTACTTC. Its protein product is CASSQDGHPKYEQYF.

The chain recombines TRBV13 with TRBJ2-2, with 8 positions matching TRBD1. V lost 4 bases to trimming and J lost 2 bases; unmatched junction nucleotides: 12. This CDR3 is 18 amino acids long. Germline loops: CDR1 PRHDT, CDR2 FYEKMQ (reference sequence). In DNA, the CDR3 is TGTGCCAGCAGCTCCTCCGGGACAGGCAGAGGAAACACCGGGGAGCTGTTTTTT. This encodes CASSSSGTGRGNTGELFF.

The V call is TRBV2, the J call TRBJ1-1, with D unclear. The ends were cut back, 4 bases at V and 0 bases at J, with 9 bases in the middle. CDR3 length: 14 amino acids. Germline loops: CDR1 SNHLY, CDR2 FYNNEI. The CDR3 region has the DNA TGTGCCAGCAGTGCAAAGCCCATGAACACTGAAGCTTTCTTT. Amino acids: CASSAKPMNTEAFF.

The chain joins TRBV5-8 to TRBJ1-1, with TRBD1 matching over 7 bases. The CDR3 runs 13 residues. Trimming cost V 1 base and J 4 bases; bases outside gene matches: 1. Germline assignment: CDR1 SGHTS and CDR2 YDEGEE. CDR3 DNA: TGTGCCAGCAGCTTGAACAGGGGCACTGAAGCTTTCTTT. The encoded protein is CASSLNRGTEAFF.

The chain carries TRBV11-2 and TRBJ1-1, with unresolved D. V lost 4 bases to trimming and J lost 3 bases, with 6 bases between them. Germline V lookup: CDR1 SGHAT, CDR2 FQNNGV. The CDR3 is 12 residues long. The CDR3 loop reads CASSYLYTEAFF. The CDR3 coding sequence is TGTGCCAGCAGCTACCTTTACACTGAAGCTTTCTTT.

The sample holds a few counts of this clone. The V call is TRBV29-1, the J call TRBJ1-1; possible D gene TRBD1, 5 bases. Germline V gene data show CDR1 as SQVTM and CDR2 as ANQGSEA. The length of the CDR3 is 13 residues. Trimming cost V 1 base and J 4 bases, with 10 bases left between them. CDR3 region: CSVEGRGSTEAFF. For the CDR3, the DNA is TGCAGCGTTGAAGGGAGGGGAAGCACTGAAGCTTTCTTT.

The chain uses TRBV10-2 and TRBJ1-5; TRBD1 aligns across 10 bases. Germline loops: CDR1 WSHSY, CDR2 SAAADI. The CDR3 length is 14 residues. With V trimmed by 4 bases and J by 7 bases, 4 bases remained unmatched. The CDR3 loop is CASSATGGYQPQHF. The CDR3 DNA is TGCGCCAGCAGTGCGACAGGGGGCTACCAGCCCCAGCATTTT.

This clone came up a few times. The V and J genes are TRBV6-5 and TRBJ2-5, with a possible D match to TRBD2 (6 bases). The V gene lost 0 bases and the J gene lost 9 bases, with 14 bases spanning the gap. CDR1 is MNHEY and CDR2 is SVGAGI in the germline V gene. The CDR3 has 14 residues. Here the CDR3 reads CASSYSRGWEAQYF. The CDR3 nucleotides are TGTGCCAGCAGTTACTCTCGCGGCTGGGAGGCCCAGTACTTC.

This clone was found once. The chain carries TRBV30 and TRBJ1-2; the D is unclear. The CDR3 is 13 residues long. The germline V gene has CDR1 GTSNPN and CDR2 SVGIG (reference sequence). V lost 5 bases and J lost 4, with 14 bases in between. The CDR3 DNA follows: TGTGCCTGGCATTGGGCATCGGGCTATGGCTACACCTTC. Translating gives CAWHWASGYGYTF.

This clone is a singleton in its sample. The chain joins TRBV6-2 or TRBV6-3 to TRBJ1-5; D unclear. The germline V gene has CDR1 MNHEY and CDR2 SVGEGT. The CDR3 has 14 residues. V shed 2 bases and J shed 4 bases, with 9 bases lying between them. The DNA for the CDR3 is TGTGCCAGCAGTTACCGGCAAGGAAATCAGCCCCAGCATTTT. It translates to CASSYRQGNQPQHF.

J is TRBJ1-2 and V is TRBV6-6; D not certain. V lost 7 bases and J lost 7, with 7 bases in between. Germline CDR1 MNHNY, CDR2 SVGAGI (reference sequence). This CDR3 region has 10 residues. The CDR3 bases are TGTGCCAGCAAGAGTGGTGGCTACACCTTC. Amino acid sequence: CASKSGGYTF.

The chain is built from TRBV27 and TRBJ1-2; possibly TRBD1 for D (6 bases). Trimming pared 5 bases from V and 8 bases from J, leaving 21 bases between. This CDR3 is 15 amino acids long. Germline V gene data show CDR1 as MNHEY and CDR2 as SMNVEV (reference sequence). The CDR3 here is CASSTSGVVGPGYTF. CDR3 nucleotides: TGTGCCAGCAGTACTTCAGGGGTAGTAGGCCCCGGCTACACCTTC.

The chain is built from TRBV19 and TRBJ2-7; D not certain. The CDR3 sequence is 14 residues long. The germline V and J ends were trimmed by 1 base and 2 bases, with 9 bases remaining between them. Germline assignment: CDR1 LNHDA and CDR2 SQIVND (reference sequence). The CDR3 DNA reads TGTGCCAGTAGTATAGGGACCGTTACCTACGAGCAGTACTTC. Its protein is CASSIGTVTYEQYF.

This chain links TRBV10-3 with TRBJ1-1; TRBD1 agrees at 7 bases. Per the germline V gene, CDR1 is ENHRY and CDR2 is SYGVKD. The CDR3 runs 14 residues. The ends lost 6 bases at V and 0 bases at J; junction bases unmatched: 4. For the CDR3, the DNA is TGTGCCATCAGGACGACAGGGTTGAACACTGAAGCTTTCTTT. This gives the protein CAIRTTGLNTEAFF.

The chain is built from TRBV10-2 and TRBJ2-1, with D hard to call. The ends were cut back, 2 bases at V and 8 bases at J, with 16 bases in the middle. In germline, CDR1 is WSHSY, CDR2 SAAADI. CDR3 size: 15 residues. This chain's CDR3 is CASSENGVLVDEQFF. As DNA, the CDR3 is TGCGCCAGCAGTGAGAATGGGGTGTTGGTCGATGAGCAGTTCTTC.

The rearrangement links TRBV4-2 to TRBJ1-1; D remains unclear. V was clipped by 1 base and J by 7 bases, with 10 bases between them. Per the germline V gene, CDR1 is LGHNA and CDR2 is YNFKEQ. The CDR3 contains 13 residues. CDR3 loop: CASSQALPREAFF. The DNA of the CDR3 is TGTGCCAGCAGCCAAGCCCTACCCCGTGAAGCTTTCTTT.

The genes are TRBV5-4 and TRBJ2-1; no definite D call. Trimming removed 0 bases from V and 9 bases from J, with 4 bases in between. Germline V gene sequence: CDR1 SGHNT, CDR2 YYREEE (reference sequence). This CDR3 comprises 11 residues. The CDR3 sequence: CASSLGPEQFF. Written as DNA, the CDR3 is TGTGCCAGCAGCTTGGGGCCTGAGCAGTTCTTC.

The genes are TRBV5-1 and TRBJ2-3; no clear D gene. The V and J ends lost 6 bases and 4 bases respectively, with 9 bases between them. Germline lookup yields CDR1 SGHRS and CDR2 YFSETQ. This CDR3 is built from 12 residues. The CDR3 DNA follows: TGCGCCAGCATAGGATTGGCAGATACGCAGTATTTT. It is translated as CASIGLADTQYF.